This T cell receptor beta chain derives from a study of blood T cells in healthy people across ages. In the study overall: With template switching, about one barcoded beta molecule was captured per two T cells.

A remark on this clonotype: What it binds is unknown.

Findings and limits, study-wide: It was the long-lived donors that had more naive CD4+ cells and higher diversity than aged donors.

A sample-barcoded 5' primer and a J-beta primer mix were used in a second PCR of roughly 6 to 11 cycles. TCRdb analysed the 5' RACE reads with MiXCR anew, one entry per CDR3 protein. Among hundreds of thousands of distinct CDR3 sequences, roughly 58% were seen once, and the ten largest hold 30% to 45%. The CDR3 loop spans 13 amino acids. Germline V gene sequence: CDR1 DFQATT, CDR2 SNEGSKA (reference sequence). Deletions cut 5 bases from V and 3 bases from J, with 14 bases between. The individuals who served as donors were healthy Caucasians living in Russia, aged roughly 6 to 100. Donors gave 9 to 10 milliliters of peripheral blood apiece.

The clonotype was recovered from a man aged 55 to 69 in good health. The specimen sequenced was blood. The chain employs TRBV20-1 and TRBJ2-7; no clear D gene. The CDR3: CSAFLEPLYEQYF. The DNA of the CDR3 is TGCAGTGCTTTTCTAGAACCCCTCTACGAGCAGTACTTC.